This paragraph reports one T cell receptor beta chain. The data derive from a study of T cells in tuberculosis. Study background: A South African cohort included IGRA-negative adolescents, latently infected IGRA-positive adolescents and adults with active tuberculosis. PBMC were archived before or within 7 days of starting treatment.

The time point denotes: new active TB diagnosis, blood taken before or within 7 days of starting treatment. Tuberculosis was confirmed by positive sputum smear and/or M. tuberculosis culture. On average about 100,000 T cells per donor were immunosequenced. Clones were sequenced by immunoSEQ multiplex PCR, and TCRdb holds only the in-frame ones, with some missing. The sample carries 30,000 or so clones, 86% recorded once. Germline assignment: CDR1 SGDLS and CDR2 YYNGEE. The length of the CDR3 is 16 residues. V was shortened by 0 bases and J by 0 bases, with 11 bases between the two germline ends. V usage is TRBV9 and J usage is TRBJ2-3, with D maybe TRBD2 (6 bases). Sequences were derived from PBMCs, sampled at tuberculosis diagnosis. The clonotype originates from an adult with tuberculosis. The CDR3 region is CASSVGVAASTDTQYF. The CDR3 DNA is TGTGCCAGCAGCGTAGGAGTAGCGGCTAGCACAGATACGCAGTATTTT.